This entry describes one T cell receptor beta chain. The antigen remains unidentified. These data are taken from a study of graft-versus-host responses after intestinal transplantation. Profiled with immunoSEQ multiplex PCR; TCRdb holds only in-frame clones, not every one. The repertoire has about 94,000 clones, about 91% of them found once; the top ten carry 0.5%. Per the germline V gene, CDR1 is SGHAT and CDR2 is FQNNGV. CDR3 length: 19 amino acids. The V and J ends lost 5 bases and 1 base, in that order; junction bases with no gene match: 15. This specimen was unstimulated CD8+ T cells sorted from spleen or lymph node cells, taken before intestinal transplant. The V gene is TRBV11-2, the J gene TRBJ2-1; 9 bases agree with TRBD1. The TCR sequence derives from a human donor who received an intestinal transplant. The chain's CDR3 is CASSHKQGARPPSYNEQFF. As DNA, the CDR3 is TGTGCCAGCAGCCATAAACAGGGGGCGCGTCCCCCTTCCTACAATGAGCAGTTCTTC. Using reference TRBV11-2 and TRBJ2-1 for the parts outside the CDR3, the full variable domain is EAGVAQSPRYKIIEKRQSVAFWCNPISGHATLYWYQQILGQGPKLLIQFQNNGVVDDSQLPKDRFSAERLKGVDSTLKIQPAKLEDSAVYLCASSHKQGARPPSYNEQFFGPGTRLTVL.